The 14 T cell receptor beta chains below all came from one sample that was sequenced in a study of technical replicates of blood from a handful of donors. Assay: immunoSEQ multiplex PCR; the TCRdb copy retains only in-frame clones and omits some. The repertoire has under 65,000 clones, roughly 95% of them found once; the top ten carry roughly 0.36%. What was sequenced was T cells isolated from PBMCs. The receptors were sampled from a human donor in good health.

The rearrangement links TRBV9 to TRBJ2-3, with 9 bases aligning to TRBD2. CDR3 length: 16 amino acids. Germline V gene lookup returns CDR1 SGDLS and CDR2 YYNGEE. Unmatched junction bases numbered 6, after V lost 0 bases and J lost 4 bases. CDR3 sequence: CASSVGASGNPDTQYF. Written as DNA, the CDR3 is TGTGCCAGCAGCGTAGGGGCTAGCGGGAACCCAGATACGCAGTATTTT.

J is TRBJ1-3 and V is TRBV7-9, with D possibly TRBD1 on 5 matching bases. V dropped 3 bases and J dropped 1 base, with 16 bases sitting between them. The germline V gene has CDR1 SEHNR and CDR2 FQNEAQ (reference sequence). The CDR3 is made up of 17 amino acids. This CDR3 reads CASSFTQGPESGNTIYF. As DNA, the CDR3 is TGTGCCAGCAGCTTCACTCAGGGCCCCGAATCTGGAAACACCATATATTTT.

On this clone: Germline and junction disagree at one end, which may indicate a read error. The J gene is TRBJ2-7, the V gene TRBV5-6; perhaps TRBD1 as D (6 bases). The germline CDR1 and CDR2 sequences are SGHDT and YYEEEE. This CDR3 is built from 11 residues. CDR3 sequence reads: CASSFTGSFYF. CDR3 DNA sequence: TGTGCCAGCAGCTTTACAGGGAGTTTTTATTTC.

V is TRBV29-1 and J is TRBJ2-5; 9 positions agree with TRBD1. The CDR3 covers 13 residues. Per germline, CDR1 SQVTM and CDR2 ANQGSEA. V was clipped by 7 bases and J by 5 bases; unmatched bases: 8. The CDR3 sequence: CSAWDRDRETQYF. CDR3 DNA: TGCAGCGCCTGGGACAGGGATCGGGAGACCCAGTACTTC.

This clone was seen just once. This chain joins TRBV9 and TRBJ1-2, with 10 positions matching TRBD1. V trimming: 3 bases; J trimming: 0 bases; junction bases outside the gene matches: 11. The CDR3 covers 18 residues. CDR1 and CDR2 from the germline V gene are SGDLS and YYNGEE. The CDR3 loop is CASSGTRDRGRSNYGYTF. In DNA form, the CDR3 reads TGTGCCAGCAGCGGAACCCGGGACAGGGGCCGATCTAACTATGGCTACACCTTC.

The chain joins TRBV4-1 to TRBJ2-7; D is uncertain. V shed 4 bases and J shed 3 bases, with 13 bases lying between them. The CDR3 is made up of 14 amino acids. From germline, CDR1 is MGHRA and CDR2 YSYEKL. CDR3: CASSPAFIDYEQYF. In DNA, the CDR3 is TGCGCCAGCAGCCCCGCCTTCATAGACTACGAGCAGTACTTC.

V usage is TRBV6-5 and J usage is TRBJ1-4; 8 bases agree with TRBD1. The CDR3 is made up of 16 amino acids. The germline V gene has CDR1 MNHEY and CDR2 SVGAGI. After removal of 4 bases from V and 8 bases from J, the junction contained 12 bases not matched to a gene. The CDR3 region has the DNA TGTGCCAGCAGTTCGGGATTAGGACAGGGCTCGGAAAAACTGTTTTTT. Its translation is CASSSGLGQGSEKLFF.

The chain has TRBV5-1 and TRBJ1-2; D perhaps matches TRBD1 (5 bases). Trimming took off 1 base at V and 7 bases at J, with 14 bases between the two ends. Germline values: CDR1 SGHRS, CDR2 YFSETQ. CDR3 length equals 14 residues. CDR3 region: CASSLNEGRGGYTF. DNA of the CDR3: TGCGCCAGCAGCTTGAATGAGGGGAGGGGTGGCTACACCTTC.

The chain couples TRBV28 to TRBJ1-2; maybe TRBD1 (6 bases). The CDR3 runs 16 residues. Germline loops: CDR1 MDHEN, CDR2 SYDVKM. The V end was cut by 3 bases, the J end by 2 bases, with 16 bases between. The CDR3 reads CASSLGAGDRNYGYTF. The CDR3 nucleotides are TGTGCCAGCAGTTTGGGGGCAGGGGACCGGAACTATGGCTACACCTTC.

The rearrangement joins TRBV30 to TRBJ1-3; TRBD1 is a possible D gene (6 bases). Germline CDR1 reads GTSNPN; CDR2 reads SVGIG (reference sequence). The CDR3 is 14 amino acids. V was cut by 5 bases and J by 0 bases, with 11 bases left in between. CDR3 protein: CAWGQTISGNTIYF. The CDR3 coding sequence is TGTGCCTGGGGACAGACGATCTCTGGAAACACCATATATTTT. The full variable domain, with the rest looked up from reference TRBV30 and TRBJ1-3, is SQTIHQWPATLVQPVGSPLSLECTVEGTSNPNLYWYRQAAGRGLQLLFYSVGIGQISSEVPQNLSASRPQDRQFILSSKKLLLSDSGFYLCAWGQTISGNTIYFGEGSWLTVV.

The chain recombines TRBV19 with TRBJ1-1; D might be TRBD1 (5 bases). The CDR3 contains 14 residues. Between the trimmed V and J ends, which lost 3 bases and 0 bases, there was a span of 8 bases. The germline CDR1 and CDR2 sequences are LNHDA and SQIVND (reference sequence). DNA of the CDR3: TGTGCCAGTAGTATGACAGCTATGAACACTGAAGCTTTCTTT. Its translation is CASSMTAMNTEAFF.

The chain employs TRBV4-1 and TRBJ2-1; 14 nucleotides align to TRBD2. Looked up from germline, CDR1 is MGHRA and CDR2 is YSYEKL. CDR3 size: 17 residues. V was pared by 1 base and J by 6 bases, with 5 bases of the junction left unmatched. The CDR3, as DNA: TGCGCCAGCAGCCAAGTGGCGACTAGCGGGAGGGCCAATGAGCAGTTCTTC. It specifies CASSQVATSGRANEQFF.

The chain links TRBV9 to TRBJ1-1, with no clear D. With 3 bases removed from V and 1 base from J, the gap between germline ends came to 10 bases. The CDR3 runs 14 residues. The germline CDR1 and CDR2 sequences are SGDLS and YYNGEE. The CDR3 reads CASSARMGNTEAFF. The CDR3 DNA is TGTGCCAGCAGCGCGCGGATGGGGAACACTGAAGCTTTCTTT.

V is TRBV19 and J is TRBJ2-2, with D perhaps TRBD1 (5 bases). With 7 bases removed from V and 1 base from J, the gap between germline ends came to 10 bases. Per germline, CDR1 LNHDA and CDR2 SQIVND (reference sequence). This CDR3 contains 14 residues. DNA for the CDR3: TGTGCCAGTAAGAGAACAGGGAACACCGGGGAGCTGTTTTTT. Encoded protein: CASKRTGNTGELFF.